Listed below are T cell receptor beta chains from one sample, sequenced in a study of cytomegalovirus exposure and HLA in healthy donors. TCRdb's table, derived via immunoSEQ multiplex PCR, lists solely in-frame clones and lacks some. The sample carries over 100,000 clones, roughly 73% recorded once. What was sequenced was PBMCs. Receptors were obtained from a woman aged 30 to 39 in good health and CMV-seronegative. Each CDR3 is given with its conserved first and last residue. A D gene is named only where the DNA matches it firmly. Where a row states a size, it is once, few, many or the class of an expanded clone; other rows omit it.

J gene | CDR3 length | V gene | D gene | clone size | CDR3 protein | CDR3 DNA
TRBJ2-5 | 13 | TRBV6-4 | - | - | CASSVQYQETQYF | TGTGCCAGCAGTGTACAGTATCAAGAGACCCAGTACTTC
TRBJ2-5 | 14 | TRBV6-5 | - | - | CASSFLTREETQYF | TGTGCCAGCAGTTTCCTGACCCGGGAAGAGACCCAGTACTTC
TRBJ2-7 | 15 | TRBV10-3 | TRBD1 | - | CAISSGTDYSYEQYF | TGTGCCATCAGTTCCGGGACAGACTACTCCTACGAGCAGTACTTC
TRBJ1-2 | 11 | TRBV29-1 | - | - | CSVVGGQADTF | TGCAGCGTTGTCGGAGGGCAGGCGGACACCTTC
TRBJ1-1 | 14 | TRBV5-1 | - | - | CASSSPNRNTEAFF | TGCGCCAGCAGCTCCCCGAATAGGAACACTGAAGCTTTCTTT
TRBJ2-1 | 15 | TRBV5-1 | - | - | CASSLMGLMGNEQFF | TGCGCCAGCAGCTTGATGGGACTTATGGGCAATGAGCAGTTCTTC
TRBJ2-7 | 15 | TRBV6-6 | TRBD1 | few | CASRTRDRGFNEQYF | TGTGCCAGCAGGACCCGGGACAGGGGGTTCAACGAGCAGTACTTC
TRBJ1-5 | 15 | TRBV6-1 | - | once | CASSALVDSNQPQHF | TGTGCCAGCAGTGCCCTAGTAGATAGCAATCAGCCCCAGCATTTT
TRBJ1-6 | 14 | TRBV27 | - | - | CASSPQGSNSPLHF | TGTGCCAGCAGTCCACAGGGTAGTAATTCACCCCTCCACTTT
TRBJ2-3 | 11 | TRBV2 | - | once | CASQGTDTQYF | TGTGCCAGCCAGGGCACAGATACGCAGTATTTT
TRBJ1-2 | 13 | TRBV29-1 | - | few | CSVEWGTGEGYTF | TGCAGCGTTGAATGGGGAACAGGAGAGGGCTACACCTTC
TRBJ1-1 | 13 | TRBV5-1 | - | - | CASSFAQNTEAFF | TGCGCCAGCAGCTTCGCACAGAACACTGAAGCTTTCTTT
TRBJ2-7 | 16 | TRBV10-3 | TRBD2 | - | CAISESGLAGGREQYF | TGTGCCATCAGTGAGTCCGGACTAGCGGGGGGGCGCGAGCAGTACTTC
TRBJ2-7 | 14 | TRBV14 | - | - | CASSQDLRTAEQYF | TGTGCCAGCAGCCAAGATCTCCGAACAGCCGAGCAGTACTTC
TRBJ1-1 | 12 | TRBV29-1 | - | once | CSVATGPTEAFF | TGCAGCGTAGCAACAGGGCCCACTGAAGCTTTCTTT
TRBJ2-7 | 15 | TRBV6-1 | - | - | CASSESWGQSYEQYF | TGTGCCAGCAGTGAAAGTTGGGGGCAGTCATACGAGCAGTACTTC
TRBJ1-1 | 17 | TRBV30 | - | - | CAWKRPRVVGSNTEAFF | TGTGCCTGGAAACGCCCGCGGGTGGTAGGGTCGAACACTGAAGCTTTCTTT
TRBJ1-3 | 13 | TRBV10-3 | - | - | CAISQGHGNTIYF | TGTGCCATCAGCCAGGGGCACGGAAACACCATATATTTT
TRBJ2-4 | 11 | TRBV20-1 | TRBD1 | - | CSAPRGQRLNF | TGCAGTGCTCCCCGGGGACAGAGGTTGAACTTC
TRBJ2-7 | 13 | TRBV27 | TRBD1 | - | CATAGTATYEQYF | TGTGCCACCGCCGGGACAGCGACCTACGAGCAGTACTTC
TRBJ1-2 | 11 | TRBV6-5 | - | few | CASGLQSGYTF | TGTGCCAGCGGGCTGCAGTCGGGCTACACCTTC
TRBJ1-5 | 16 | TRBV27 | - | - | CASSPLDSISNQPQHF | TGTGCCAGCAGTCCCCTCGACAGCATTAGCAATCAGCCCCAGCATTTT
TRBJ1-1 | 15 | TRBV5-1 | TRBD1 | - | CASSLGEGAGTEAFF | TGCGCCAGCAGCTTGGGCGAGGGGGCAGGCACTGAAGCTTTCTTT
TRBJ1-2 | 13 | TRBV6-1 | - | - | CASSPQGTYGYTF | TGTGCCAGCAGTCCTCAAGGGACTTATGGCTACACCTTC
TRBJ1-1 | 14 | TRBV11-3 | - | - | CASSLGQMNTEAFF | TGTGCCAGCAGCTTAGGCCAGATGAACACTGAAGCTTTCTTT
TRBJ2-7 | 15 | TRBV7-9 | TRBD1 | - | CASRDGTGVSHEQYF | TGTGCCAGCAGGGACGGGACAGGGGTAAGCCACGAGCAGTACTTC
TRBJ2-1 | 14 | TRBV11-3 | TRBD1 | few | CASSLSTGDNEQFF | TGTGCCAGCAGCTTGTCGACAGGGGACAATGAGCAGTTCTTC
TRBJ1-4 | 17 | TRBV19 | TRBD1 | few | CASSPSTGKTANEKLFF | TGTGCCAGTAGTCCCTCGACAGGGAAAACGGCTAATGAAAAACTGTTTTTT
TRBJ1-6 | 14 | TRBV19 | TRBD1 | - | CASSLDRGRSPLHF | TGTGCCAGTAGTCTTGACAGGGGGCGGTCACCCCTCCACTTT
TRBJ1-1 | 11 | TRBV29-1 | - | few | CSVRRDTEAFF | TGCAGCGTGCGGAGGGACACTGAAGCTTTCTTT
TRBJ2-5 | 15 | TRBV2 | TRBD1 | once | CASSGLRGRQGTQYF | TGTGCCAGCAGTGGTCTCAGGGGGCGACAAGGGACCCAGTACTTC
TRBJ2-3 | 17 | TRBV2 | TRBD2 | - | CANQVQRGNFVGDTQYF | TGTGCCAACCAAGTTCAGCGGGGGAACTTCGTTGGGGATACGCAGTATTTT
TRBJ1-1 | 14 | TRBV28 | - | - | CASSLPSGSPEAFF | TGTGCCAGCAGTCTCCCTTCGGGGAGCCCTGAAGCTTTCTTT
TRBJ2-2 | 18 | TRBV5-1 | TRBD2 | - | CASSNPGLAGGPSGELFF | TGCGCCAGCAGCAACCCGGGACTAGCGGGAGGGCCCTCCGGGGAGCTGTTTTTT
TRBJ1-1 | 16 | TRBV29-1 | TRBD1 | - | CSVRSPGTVMNTEAFF | TGCAGCGTCCGCAGTCCCGGGACAGTCATGAACACTGAAGCTTTCTTT
TRBJ1-5 | 15 | TRBV6-4 | TRBD1 | - | CATKTGGVSNQPQHF | TGTGCCACCAAGACAGGGGGCGTAAGCAATCAGCCCCAGCATTTT